This T cell receptor (beta chain) appears in the sequencing data of a study of T cells in Graves' hyperthyroidism and ophthalmopathy (dated by TCRdb to about 2019). Study-level background: Peripheral blood was sampled at the time of initial diagnosis, prior to any treatment. To identify distinguishing TCR V-J signatures, a discovery cohort of 95 to 100 patients was used, comprising under 45 with Graves' ophthalmopathy and some 57 with stable Graves' hyperthyroidism. An independent validation cohort of around 19 hyperthyroidism patients and 15 or so patients who later progressed to ophthalmopathy tested prospective prediction of ophthalmopathy. The 100 discovery patients were randomly split 7:3 into training and test sets. Thyroid tissue and blood T-cell repertoires from several Graves' hyperthyroidism patients were also compared in the study. After blood sampling, hyperthyroidism patients were treated with methimazole at a starting dose of 30 mg daily, and ophthalmopathy patients were treated with high-dose intravenous methylprednisolone. According to the paper, TCR Vbeta CDR3 sequencing was carried out on approximately 140 peripheral blood samples, which came from under 50 ophthalmopathy, 75 or so hyperthyroidism and some 17 progressor patients. Overall results and qualifications from the work: In cross-validation, a model built on a 13 V-J signature told ophthalmopathy apart from stable hyperthyroidism with under 90% sensitivity and approximately 81% specificity, and in testing the same model reached 80%/75%. In validation, the model predicted progression to ophthalmopathy a median of roughly 6.5 months before onset, with about 70% sensitivity and roughly 77% specificity. Sample size was not statistically predetermined, and blinding of investigators to group allocation was not performed. Most expanded thyroid clonotypes (frequency above 0.001) were also found in blood, which suggests that blood repertoires may mirror thyroid immune responses.

As to this clonotype: This receptor's antigen is unknown. No qualities accompany the bases; no much larger clone lies one base away.

Ophthalmopathy patients had moderately to severely active disease, Clinical Activity Score of at least 3, NOSPECS grade of at least 4, and duration under 3 months. Any patient with an uncontrolled infection, another autoimmune disease, pregnancy or lactation was excluded. Diagnoses were based on clinical symptoms, serum thyroxine and TRAb, thyroid ultrasound and orbital computed tomography. Ficoll-Paque density gradient centrifugation was used to isolate PBMCs from approximately 10 ml of fresh peripheral blood. Total RNA was extracted with Trizol reagent, and quality was checked on an Agilent 2100 Bioanalyzer. Amplification of TCR beta CDR3 regions was carried out from RNA transcripts. A first-round RT-PCR of the TCR CDR3 used the HTBI primer set with the Qiagen OneStep RT-PCR kit. A second multiplex PCR round built the libraries, followed by size selection and purification. Libraries were sequenced paired-end with 100 bp reads on an Illumina HiSeq2000. The source study handled its data this way. SOAPnuke was used to process the raw data, with reads discarded if the reads contained adapters or uncalled bases, had a mean Phred below 15, or lacked an exact constant-primer or identifier match. COPE v1.2.5 was used to merge the high-quality paired reads, and each unique nucleotide sequence was defined as a clonotype. MiTCR v1.1 was used to align clonotypes to the IMGT TRBV, TRBD and TRBJ reference segments. Only V-J combinations with frequency above 0.0001, covering approximately 99% of repertoires, were analysed. A TCS score was defined as the ratio between F50 (clonal expansion) and ExV (chaos), using BLOSUM62-based TCRdist between CDR3 peptides within each V-J. Welch's t-statistics and random forest reduced 450 to 600 V-J features to around 14, which were used in a naive Bayes classifier (R e1071). TCRdb ran its own pipeline on the public reads, namely fastp trimming at Q25 and MiXCR clone calling, and kept in-frame beta chains. Entries are consolidated by CDR3 protein sequence, retaining the most common genes and DNA. These V and J calls rely on TCRdb rather than the paper's analysis. A total of around 600,000 distinct CDR3 sequences appear in this sample, about 14% of them only once. The top ten hold roughly 6.9% of the sample.

The germline V gene provides CDR1 SGDLS and CDR2 YYNGEE. The V end loses 0 bases and the J end loses 1 base, and a stretch of 5 bases separates them. The CDR3 runs 14 amino acids, cysteine and phenylalanine included. Only CDR3 DNA remains: 42 bases, in frame from the first base. This sequence originates from a woman aged 18-30 years with Graves' ophthalmopathy. Specimen: blood. In this chain, TRBV9 is recombined with TRBJ1-5, with no confident D gene call. The DNA sequence reads TGTGCCAGCAGCGTAGATCTAAGCAATCAGCCCCAGCATTTT. Its translation reads: CASSVDLSNQPQHF.